This T cell receptor (beta chain) was captured in a study of glioma-infiltrating T cells (dated by TCRdb to 2015 to 2016). Broadly, across the study: TCR alpha- and beta-chain repertoires were sequenced from glioma tissue, non-neoplastic brain tissue and matched peripheral blood mononuclear cells. The paired cohort was made up of three low-grade glioma patients, about 8 primary glioblastoma patients and three non-glioma patients who contributed non-neoplastic brain tissue. To measure how far tissue and blood T-cell populations diverged, each tissue-infiltrating repertoire was compared against the peripheral blood repertoire of the same patient.

Measured from the cysteine to the phenylalanine, the CDR3 is 16 residues long. The read is trimmed to its CDR3 DNA, 48 bases read in frame from base 1. Trimmed from V: 3 bases; trimmed from J: 7 bases; junction bases lacking a gene match: 10. CDR1 and CDR2 are read off the germline V gene as SGHRS and YFSETQ. Findings and caveats that apply to the study as a whole: Group comparisons were based on small numbers of patients: three non-neoplastic, three low-grade glioma and several glioblastoma patients. Only a very small number of CDR3 sequences turned up in both tissue and blood, a result put down to high CDR3 diversity combined with limited sampling. In non-neoplastic patients, VJ-independent divergence between tissue and blood fell below expectation, whereas in all gliomas, and especially in low-grade gliomas, the divergence rose above expectation.

Details on this clonotype: What antigen it recognizes has not been identified. It has no much larger one-base neighbor in the sample; base qualities were not kept.

The iRepertoire nested amplicon-rescue multiplex PCR (arm-PCR) platform was used to amplify TCR alpha and beta CDR3 regions from RNA. The input for one-step reverse transcription and amplification was roughly 90-450 ng of tissue mRNA or PBMC total RNA. After bead purification, a secondary multiplex PCR added Illumina adapters, and libraries were gel-purified between 200 and 400 bp. The libraries contained internal 6-nucleotide barcodes that were used for demultiplexing. The libraries were sequenced on an Illumina MiSeq using 2x220 or 2x250 nucleotide paired-end reads. As for how the authors treated the data: Paired reads were merged using FLASH 1.2.11 and were aligned to the GRCh37 human genome using BWA-MEM, after which TRA and TRB reads were extracted. An IMGT-derived reference of cassette sequences and CDR3 motifs, with pseudogenes included, was used for V and J assignment. Reads were translated in three frames, and productive CDR3s were defined by a C…FGXG motif without stop codons. A clonotype was defined as a unique combination of a V-J cassette pair and a CDR3 amino acid sequence. Reads were filtered by Hamming distance, with the threshold set by the sequence error rate of each sample in mapped regions. The raw public reads went through TCRdb reprocessing: fastp at Q25, MiXCR clone calling, in-frame beta chains kept. Each entry merges the rows of one CDR3 protein and shows their most common DNA and genes. In this record, the V and J calls reflect TCRdb's handling and not the investigators' own analysis. The sample profile shows under 150,000 distinct CDR3 sequences; 20% to 25% of them were found once. About a quarter of the sample is in the top ten clones.

Source material: glioma tissue, nonneoplastic brain tissue, or PBMCs (not recorded which). This TCR derives from a human donor with low-grade glioma or glioblastoma, undergoing nonglioma brain surgery, or in good health (not recorded which). The sequence joins TRBV5-1 to TRBJ1-6; TRBD1 matches 7 bases in the middle. The nucleotide sequence is TGCGCCAGCAGCTCCGACGCAGGACAGGACAATTCACCCCTCCACTTT. This is translated as CASSSDAGQDNSPLHF. The full variable domain, with segments outside the CDR3 supplied by the reference TRBV5-1 and TRBJ1-6 proteins, appears as KAGVTQTPRYLIKTRGQQVTLSCSPISGHRSVSWYQQTPGQGLQFLFEYFSETQRNKGNFPGRFSGRQFSNSRSEMNVSTLELGDSALYLCASSSDAGQDNSPLHFGNGTRLTVT.